This TCR beta chain was sequenced for a study of blood T cell repertoires in COVID-19. Study at large: There were acute and convalescent COVID-19 samples, and they came from the United States, Italy and Spain.

Trimming stripped 5 bases from V and 2 bases from J, with 13 bases between. The CDR3 has 14 amino acids. Germline V gives CDR1 MNHEY, CDR2 SVGAGI. Original processing notes: The authors estimated nucleated cell counts from reference gene primer amplification. Assay: immunoSEQ multiplex PCR; the TCRdb copy retains only in-frame clones and omits some. V and J calls plus clone size are reproduced from that table; the DNA served to infer D and trimming. The repertoire holds 150,000 to 200,000 clones, with roughly nine tenths as singletons. This chain connects TRBV6-5 to TRBJ2-7; no definite D call. The specimen sequenced was peripheral blood. The source is a man between 65 and 79 years old with active or convalescent COVID-19. In nucleotides, the CDR3 is TGTGCCAGCAGTCCTGGAGACGGAACCTACGAGCAGTACTTC. Translation gives CASSPGDGTYEQYF.